Sequencing of this T cell receptor beta chain was carried out in a study of shared clonotypes between healthy human individuals. Positively selected for CCR7, the CD45RO-negative cells used as naive CD8 cells excluded terminally differentiated effector memory CD45RA+ cells. Using immunoSEQ multiplex PCR, the repertoire was profiled, and TCRdb retains in-frame clones only, with some absent. The sample records some 630,000 clones, 96% being singletons. Sequenced: naive CD8+ T cells sorted from blood. The clonotype originates from a woman in her thirties in good health.

The CDR3 spells CASNPGTGFVTEAFF. The DNA for the CDR3 is TGTGCCAGCAACCCCGGGACAGGGTTCGTCACTGAAGCTTTCTTT. The chain has TRBV27 and TRBJ1-1; 9 nucleotides line up with TRBD1. Trimming removed 7 bases from V and 4 bases from J; junction bases left unmatched: 10. The CDR3 has 15 residues. CDR1 and CDR2 from the germline V gene are MNHEY and SMNVEV (reference sequence).